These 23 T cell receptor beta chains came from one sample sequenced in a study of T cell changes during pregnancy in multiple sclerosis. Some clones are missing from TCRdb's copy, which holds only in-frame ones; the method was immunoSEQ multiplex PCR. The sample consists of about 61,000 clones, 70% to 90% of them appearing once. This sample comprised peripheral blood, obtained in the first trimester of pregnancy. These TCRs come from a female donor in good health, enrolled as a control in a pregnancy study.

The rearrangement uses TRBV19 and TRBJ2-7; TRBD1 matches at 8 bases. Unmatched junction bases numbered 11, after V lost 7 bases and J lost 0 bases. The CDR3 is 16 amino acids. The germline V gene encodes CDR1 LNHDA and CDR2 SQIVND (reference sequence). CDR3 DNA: TGTGCCAGTACTTCTGCACGGGGACAGGACTCCTACGAGCAGTACTTC. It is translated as CASTSARGQDSYEQYF.

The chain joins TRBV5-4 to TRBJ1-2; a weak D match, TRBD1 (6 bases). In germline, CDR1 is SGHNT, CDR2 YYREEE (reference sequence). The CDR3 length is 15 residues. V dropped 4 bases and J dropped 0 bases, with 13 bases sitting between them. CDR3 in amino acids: CASSGRTEANYGYTF. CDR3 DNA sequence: TGTGCCAGCAGCGGTCGGACAGAAGCTAACTATGGCTACACCTTC.

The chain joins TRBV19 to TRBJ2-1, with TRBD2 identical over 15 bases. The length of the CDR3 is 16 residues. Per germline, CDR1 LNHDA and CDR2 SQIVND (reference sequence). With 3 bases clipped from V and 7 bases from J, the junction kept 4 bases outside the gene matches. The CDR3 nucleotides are TGTGCCAGTAGTATCAGGACTAGCGGGGGGGTAAATGAGCAGTTCTTC. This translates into CASSIRTSGGVNEQFF.

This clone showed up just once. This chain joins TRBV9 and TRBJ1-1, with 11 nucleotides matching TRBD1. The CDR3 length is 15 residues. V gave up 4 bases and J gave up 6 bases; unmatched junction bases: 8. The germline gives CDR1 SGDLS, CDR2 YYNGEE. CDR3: CASSPRDRGFAEAFF. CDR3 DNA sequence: TGTGCCAGCAGCCCCCGGGACAGGGGGTTTGCTGAAGCTTTCTTT.

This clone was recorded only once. The CDR3 sequence: CASSLTGSSYNEQFF. CDR3 bases: TGTGCCAGCAGCTTGACAGGTAGCTCCTACAATGAGCAGTTCTTC. The genes are TRBV7-2 and TRBJ2-1, with a possible D match to TRBD1 (6 bases). Between the trimmed V and J ends, which lost 3 bases and 0 bases, there was a span of 9 bases. The CDR3 length is 15 residues. CDR1 is SGHTA, CDR2 FQGNSA, per germline.

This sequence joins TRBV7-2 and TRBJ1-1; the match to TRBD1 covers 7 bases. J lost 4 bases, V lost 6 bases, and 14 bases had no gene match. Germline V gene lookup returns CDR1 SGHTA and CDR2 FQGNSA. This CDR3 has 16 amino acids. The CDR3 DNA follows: TGTGCCAGCAGAGCCCACGACAGGGCGTCCGGCACTGAAGCTTTCTTT. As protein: CASRAHDRASGTEAFF.

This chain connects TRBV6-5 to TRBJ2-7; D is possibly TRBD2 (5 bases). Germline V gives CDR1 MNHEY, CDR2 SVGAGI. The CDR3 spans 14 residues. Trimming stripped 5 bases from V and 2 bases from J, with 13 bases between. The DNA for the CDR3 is TGTGCCAGCAGTAGACGAATCGGGACCTACGAGCAGTACTTC. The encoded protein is CASSRRIGTYEQYF.

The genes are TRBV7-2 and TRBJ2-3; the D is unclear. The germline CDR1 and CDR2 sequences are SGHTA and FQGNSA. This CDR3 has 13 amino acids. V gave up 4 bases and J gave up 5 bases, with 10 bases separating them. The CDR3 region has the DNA TGTGCCAGCAGCTACACCAATAAAGATACGCAGTATTTT. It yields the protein CASSYTNKDTQYF.

Here the CDR3 reads CASDPPQGVGNTIYF. In DNA form, the CDR3 reads TGTGCCAGCGACCCGCCGCAGGGGGTGGGAAACACCATATATTTT. The rearrangement links TRBV6-4 to TRBJ1-3, with TRBD1 identical over 7 bases. Germline values: CDR1 MRHNA, CDR2 SNTAGT. This CDR3 spans 15 amino acids. V trimming: 8 bases; J trimming: 4 bases; junction bases outside the gene matches: 11.

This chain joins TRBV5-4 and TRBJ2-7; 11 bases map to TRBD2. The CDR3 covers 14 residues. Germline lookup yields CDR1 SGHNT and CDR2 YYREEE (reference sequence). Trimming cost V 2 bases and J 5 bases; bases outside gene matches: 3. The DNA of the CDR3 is TGTGCCAGCAGCTTTACTAGCGGGAGCCACGAGCAGTACTTC. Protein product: CASSFTSGSHEQYF.

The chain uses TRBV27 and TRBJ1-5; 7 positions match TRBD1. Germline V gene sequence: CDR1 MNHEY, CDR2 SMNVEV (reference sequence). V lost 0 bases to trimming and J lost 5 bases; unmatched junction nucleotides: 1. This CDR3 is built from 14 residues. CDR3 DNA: TGTGCCAGCAGTTTATCGAGGGGGCATCAGCCCCAGCATTTT. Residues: CASSLSRGHQPQHF.

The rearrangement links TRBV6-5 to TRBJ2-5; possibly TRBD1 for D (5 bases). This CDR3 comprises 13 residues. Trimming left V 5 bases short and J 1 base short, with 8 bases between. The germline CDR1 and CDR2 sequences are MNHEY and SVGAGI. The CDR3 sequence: CASSDRSQETQYF. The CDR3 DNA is TGTGCCAGCAGTGACAGAAGCCAAGAGACCCAGTACTTC.

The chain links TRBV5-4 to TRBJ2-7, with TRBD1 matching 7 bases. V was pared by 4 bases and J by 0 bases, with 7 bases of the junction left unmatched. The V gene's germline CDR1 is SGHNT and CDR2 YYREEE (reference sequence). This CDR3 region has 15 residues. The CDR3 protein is CASSPPGQSSYEQYF. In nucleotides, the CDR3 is TGTGCCAGCAGCCCGCCGGGACAGAGCTCCTACGAGCAGTACTTC.

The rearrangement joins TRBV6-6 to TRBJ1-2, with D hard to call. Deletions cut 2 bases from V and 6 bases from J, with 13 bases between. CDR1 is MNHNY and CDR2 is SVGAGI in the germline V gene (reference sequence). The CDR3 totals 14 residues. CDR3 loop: CASSYLGGSDGYTF. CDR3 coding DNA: TGTGCCAGCAGTTACCTTGGAGGCTCGGATGGCTACACCTTC.

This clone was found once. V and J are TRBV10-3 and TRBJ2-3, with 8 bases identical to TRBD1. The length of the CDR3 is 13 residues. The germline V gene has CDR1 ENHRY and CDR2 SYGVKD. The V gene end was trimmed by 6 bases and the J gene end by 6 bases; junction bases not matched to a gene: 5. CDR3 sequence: CAISGQGRDTQYF. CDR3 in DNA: TGTGCCATCAGCGGACAGGGTCGGGATACGCAGTATTTT.

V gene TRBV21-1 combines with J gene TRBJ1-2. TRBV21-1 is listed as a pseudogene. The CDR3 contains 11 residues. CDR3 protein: CASSRRRVSTF. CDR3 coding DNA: TGTGCCAGCAGTAGAAGGCGGGTTAGCACCTTC.

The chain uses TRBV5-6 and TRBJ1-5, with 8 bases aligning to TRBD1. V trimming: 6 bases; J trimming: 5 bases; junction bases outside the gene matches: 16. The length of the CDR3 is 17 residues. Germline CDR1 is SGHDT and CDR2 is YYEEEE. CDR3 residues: CASTRLHDRGEDQPQHF. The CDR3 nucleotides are TGTGCCAGCACCCGTCTCCATGACAGGGGTGAAGATCAGCCCCAGCATTTT.

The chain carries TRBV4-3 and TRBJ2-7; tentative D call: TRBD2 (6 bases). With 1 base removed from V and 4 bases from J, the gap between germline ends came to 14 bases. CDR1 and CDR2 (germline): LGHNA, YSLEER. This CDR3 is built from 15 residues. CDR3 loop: CASSQGLGPEYEQYF. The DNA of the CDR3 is TGCGCCAGCAGCCAAGGACTAGGGCCCGAATACGAGCAGTACTTC.

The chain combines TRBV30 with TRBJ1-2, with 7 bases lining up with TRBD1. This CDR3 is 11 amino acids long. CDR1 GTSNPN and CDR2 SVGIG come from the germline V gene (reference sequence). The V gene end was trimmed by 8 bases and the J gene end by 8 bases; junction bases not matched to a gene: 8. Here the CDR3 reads CARDRDGGYTF. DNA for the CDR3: TGTGCCCGCGACAGGGACGGCGGCTACACCTTC.

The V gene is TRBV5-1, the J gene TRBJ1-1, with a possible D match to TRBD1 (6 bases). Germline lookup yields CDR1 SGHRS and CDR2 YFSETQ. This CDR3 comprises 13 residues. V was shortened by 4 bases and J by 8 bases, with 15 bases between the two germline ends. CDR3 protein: CASSPGDRSEAFF. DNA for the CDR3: TGCGCCAGCAGCCCAGGTGACAGGTCCGAAGCTTTCTTT. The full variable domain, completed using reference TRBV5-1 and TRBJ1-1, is KAGVTQTPRYLIKTRGQQVTLSCSPISGHRSVSWYQQTPGQGLQFLFEYFSETQRNKGNFPGRFSGRQFSNSRSEMNVSTLELGDSALYLCASSPGDRSEAFFGQGTRLTVV.

The CDR3 sequence is CSARVSQTQYF. CDR3 bases: TGCAGTGCTAGAGTGAGTCAGACCCAGTACTTC. The V call is TRBV20-1, the J call TRBJ2-5; D is unresolved. CDR1 and CDR2 from the germline V gene are DFQATT and SNEGSKA (reference sequence). V was pared by 1 base and J by 6 bases, with 6 bases between. The CDR3 covers 11 residues.

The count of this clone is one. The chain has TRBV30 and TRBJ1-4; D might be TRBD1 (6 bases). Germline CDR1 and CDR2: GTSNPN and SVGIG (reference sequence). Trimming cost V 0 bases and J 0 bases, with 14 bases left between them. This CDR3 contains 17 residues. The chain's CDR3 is CAWSVGAGDATNEKLFF. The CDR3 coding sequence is TGTGCCTGGAGTGTAGGGGCAGGGGATGCAACTAATGAAAAACTGTTTTTT. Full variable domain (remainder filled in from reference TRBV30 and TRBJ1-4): SQTIHQWPATLVQPVGSPLSLECTVEGTSNPNLYWYRQAAGRGLQLLFYSVGIGQISSEVPQNLSASRPQDRQFILSSKKLLLSDSGFYLCAWSVGAGDATNEKLFFGSGTQLSVL.

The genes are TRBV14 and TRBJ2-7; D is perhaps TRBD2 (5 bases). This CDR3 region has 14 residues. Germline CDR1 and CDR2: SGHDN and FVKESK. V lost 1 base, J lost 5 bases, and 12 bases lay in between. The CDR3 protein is CASSQGGWWDEQYF. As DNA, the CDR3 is TGTGCCAGCAGCCAAGGAGGGTGGTGGGACGAGCAGTACTTC.